This is a list of T cell receptor beta chains from one sample in a study of sequential checkpoint blockade in melanoma. Assay: immunoSEQ multiplex PCR; the TCRdb copy retains only in-frame clones and omits some. The sample comprises around 40,000 clones, around 86% of which are singletons, and 10% to 15% rests with the top ten. The material was CD8+ T cells sorted from blood (inferred from file names), obtained from a patient given nivolumab and ipilimumab in sequence. The receptors stem from a human donor with melanoma. CDR3s include the opening cysteine and the closing phenylalanine or tryptophan. The D gene is left open where the match is weak. Expanded clones get a size class; other rows say once, few or many, or leave the size out.

>NA|NA|15|TRBV19|TRBJ2-5
CASSILLDSQETQYF
TGTGCCAGTAGTATACTGTTGGACAGCCAAGAGACCCAGTACTTC
>NA|TRBD2|15|TRBV6-1|TRBJ2-1
CASSEIGGEGSDQFF
TGTGCCAGCAGTGAAATAGGCGGGGAGGGAAGCGATCAGTTCTTC
>NA|TRBD2|13|TRBV6-6|TRBJ2-2
CASRGGPTGELFF
TGTGCCAGCCGGGGGGGGCCGACCGGGGAGCTGTTTTTT
>NA|TRBD2|15|TRBV7-2|TRBJ2-7
CASSLFLAGAYEQYF
TGTGCCAGCAGCTTATTTCTAGCGGGAGCCTACGAGCAGTACTTC
>once|TRBD1|16|TRBV13|TRBJ2-7
CASSDTGQATSYEQYF
TGTGCCAGCAGCGATACCGGACAGGCTACGTCCTACGAGCAGTACTTC
>NA|NA|20|TRBV27|TRBJ2-3
CASTWRFTEQGGFLADTQYF
TGTGCCAGCACCTGGCGTTTCACAGAACAGGGTGGTTTTTTAGCAGATACGCAGTATTTT
>NA|TRBD2|14|TRBV5-4|TRBJ2-3
CASSSTSDPDTQYF
TGTGCCAGCAGCTCTACTAGCGACCCAGATACGCAGTATTTT
>NA|NA|12|TRBV29-1|TRBJ2-7
CSGLGSSYEQYF
TGCAGCGGACTCGGGAGCTCCTACGAGCAGTACTTC
>NA|TRBD2|16|TRBV5-4|TRBJ2-2
CASSSGLAGGTGELFF
TGTGCCAGCAGCTCAGGACTAGCGGGAGGCACCGGGGAGCTGTTTTTT
>NA|TRBD2|15|TRBV9|TRBJ2-1
CASTGSGTRYNEQFF
TGTGCCAGCACCGGTAGTGGGACTAGGTACAATGAGCAGTTCTTC
>NA|NA|16|TRBV4-2|TRBJ2-7
CASSQEEQGRTYEQYF
TGTGCCAGCAGCCAAGAGGAGCAGGGTAGAACTTACGAGCAGTACTTC
>NA|TRBD1|13|TRBV30|TRBJ1-6
CASQGAGNSPLHF
TGTGCCAGCCAGGGGGCCGGGAATTCACCCCTCCACTTT
>NA|NA|15|TRBV5-8|TRBJ2-3
CASSLGLVEPDTQYF
TGTGCCAGCAGCTTGGGACTAGTTGAACCAGATACGCAGTATTTT
>NA|TRBD1|16|TRBV27|TRBJ1-1
CASSAFRGQGVAEAFF
TGTGCCAGCAGTGCGTTCCGGGGACAGGGAGTCGCTGAAGCTTTCTTT
>NA|TRBD1|16|TRBV28|TRBJ1-1
CASTTDRGDRNTEAFF
TGTGCCAGCACTACCGACAGGGGGGATAGGAACACTGAAGCTTTCTTT
>NA|NA|11|TRBV25-1|TRBJ2-1
CASSPFNEQFF
TGTGCCAGCAGCCCATTCAATGAGCAGTTCTTC
>NA|NA|13|TRBV6-5|TRBJ2-7
CASSLGQNHEQYF
TGTGCCAGCAGCTTAGGACAAAACCACGAGCAGTACTTC
>NA|NA|16|TRBV19|TRBJ1-5
CASSIMAGLSNQPQHF
TGTGCCAGTAGTATTATGGCAGGGCTTAGCAATCAGCCCCAGCATTTT
>NA|TRBD1|14|TRBV4-3|TRBJ1-2
CASSQGQGVWGYTF
TGCGCCAGCAGCCAAGGACAGGGGGTGTGGGGCTACACCTTC
>once|NA|15|TRBV6-5|TRBJ1-5
CASSYSQVSNQPQHF
TGTGCCAGCAGTTACTCTCAGGTTTCCAATCAGCCCCAGCATTTT
>NA|TRBD2|14|TRBV6-5|TRBJ2-2
CASWAGGDTGELFF
TGTGCCAGCTGGGCGGGAGGGGACACCGGGGAGCTGTTTTTT
>NA|TRBD2|16|TRBV5-4|TRBJ2-2
CASSFGASGFTGELFF
TGTGCCAGCAGCTTCGGGGCTAGCGGTTTCACCGGGGAGCTGTTTTTT
>NA|NA|14|TRBV5-6|TRBJ1-5
CASSLAAGNQPQHF
TGTGCCAGCAGCTTGGCGGCGGGCAATCAGCCCCAGCATTTT
>once|NA|12|TRBV2|TRBJ1-5
CASRWGGQPQHF
TGTGCCAGCAGGTGGGGAGGTCAGCCCCAGCATTTT
>NA|TRBD2|18|TRBV4-3|TRBJ2-1
CASSPETSGSGGYNEQFF
TGCGCCAGCAGCCCCGAGACTAGCGGGAGTGGTGGGTACAATGAGCAGTTCTTC
>NA|TRBD1|14|TRBV6-4|TRBJ1-1
CASSDGTGGSEAFF
TGTGCCAGCAGTGATGGTACAGGGGGCTCTGAAGCTTTCTTT
>NA|NA|16|TRBV6-6|TRBJ2-7
CASSYSKQYPSYEQYF
TGTGCCAGCAGTTACTCGAAACAGTACCCCTCCTACGAGCAGTACTTC
>NA|TRBD2|13|TRBV25-1|TRBJ2-1
CASTWGGYNEQFF
TGTGCCAGCACGTGGGGGGGCTACAATGAGCAGTTCTTC
>few|NA|13|TRBV19|TRBJ2-7
CASRDTSSYEQYF
TGTGCCAGTCGGGACACGAGCTCCTACGAGCAGTACTTC
>NA|NA|15|TRBV7-8|TRBJ1-5
CASSLVRGSDQPQHF
TGTGCCAGCAGCTTAGTTCGGGGGTCAGATCAGCCCCAGCATTTT
>NA|NA|14|TRBV11-2|TRBJ2-1
CASSLRGFSNEQFF
TGTGCCAGCAGCTTAAGAGGATTTAGCAATGAGCAGTTCTTC
>NA|NA|17|TRBV7-9|TRBJ2-6
CASSSPWKGAGANVLTF
TGTGCCAGCAGCTCCCCGTGGAAGGGGGCTGGGGCCAACGTCCTGACTTTC
>few|NA|13|TRBV9|TRBJ2-7
CASSKGAVYEQYF
TGTGCCAGCAGCAAAGGGGCGGTCTACGAGCAGTACTTC
>NA|TRBD1|17|TRBV27|TRBJ2-1
CASRQSWTGISYNEQFF
TGTGCCAGCAGGCAATCTTGGACAGGGATCTCCTACAATGAGCAGTTCTTC
>NA|NA|14|TRBV25-1|TRBJ2-2
CASSWGGRDGELFF
TGTGCCAGCAGTTGGGGGGGCAGGGACGGGGAGCTGTTTTTT
>NA|NA|13|TRBV6-4|TRBJ2-2
CARISGLTGELFF
TGTGCCAGGATTAGCGGCCTCACCGGGGAGCTGTTTTTT
>NA|NA|15|TRBV9|TRBJ2-7
CASSVAPSTSYEQYF
TGTGCCAGCAGCGTAGCTCCCTCTACCTCCTACGAGCAGTACTTC